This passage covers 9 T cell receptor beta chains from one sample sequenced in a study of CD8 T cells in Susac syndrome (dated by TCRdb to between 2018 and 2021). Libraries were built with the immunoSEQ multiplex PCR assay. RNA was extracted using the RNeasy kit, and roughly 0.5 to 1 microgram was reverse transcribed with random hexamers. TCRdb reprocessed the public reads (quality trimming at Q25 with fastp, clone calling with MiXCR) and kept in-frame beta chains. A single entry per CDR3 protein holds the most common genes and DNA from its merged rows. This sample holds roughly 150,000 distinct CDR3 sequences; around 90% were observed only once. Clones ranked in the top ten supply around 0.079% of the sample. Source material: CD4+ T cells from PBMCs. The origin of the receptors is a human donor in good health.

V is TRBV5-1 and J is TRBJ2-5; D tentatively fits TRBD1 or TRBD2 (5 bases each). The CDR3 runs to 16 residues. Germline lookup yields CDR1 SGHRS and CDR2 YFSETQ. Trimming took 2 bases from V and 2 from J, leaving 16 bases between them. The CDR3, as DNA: TGCGCCAGCAGCTTAGGGGAGAATGGAAGGCAAGAGACCCAGTACTTC. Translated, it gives CASSLGENGRQETQYF.

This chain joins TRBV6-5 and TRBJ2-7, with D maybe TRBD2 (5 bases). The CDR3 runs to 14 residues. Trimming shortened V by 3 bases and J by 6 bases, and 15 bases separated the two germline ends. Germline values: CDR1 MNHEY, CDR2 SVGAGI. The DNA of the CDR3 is TGTGCCAGCAGTTATGCCTTGGGGAGCGGCGAGCAGTACTTC. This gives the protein CASSYALGSGEQYF.

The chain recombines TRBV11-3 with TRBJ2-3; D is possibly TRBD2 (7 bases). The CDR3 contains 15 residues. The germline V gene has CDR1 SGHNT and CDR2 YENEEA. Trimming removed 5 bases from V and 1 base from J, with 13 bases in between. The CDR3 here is CASSLRGGRTDTQYF. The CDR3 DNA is TGTGCCAGCAGCCTGAGGGGGGGACGCACAGATACGCAGTATTTT.

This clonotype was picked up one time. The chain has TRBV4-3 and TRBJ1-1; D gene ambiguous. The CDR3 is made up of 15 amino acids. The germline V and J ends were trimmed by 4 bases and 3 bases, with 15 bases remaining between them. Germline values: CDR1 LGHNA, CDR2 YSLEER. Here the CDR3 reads CASSPRRARDTEAFF. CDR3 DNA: TGCGCCAGCAGCCCCAGAAGGGCCAGAGACACTGAAGCTTTCTTT.

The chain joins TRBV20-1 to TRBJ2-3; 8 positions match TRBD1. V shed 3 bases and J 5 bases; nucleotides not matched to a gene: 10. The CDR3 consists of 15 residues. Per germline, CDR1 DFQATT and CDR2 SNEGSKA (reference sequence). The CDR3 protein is CSARIRGRGRDTQYF. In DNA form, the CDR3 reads TGCAGTGCTAGGATTAGGGGCAGGGGGCGAGATACGCAGTATTTT.

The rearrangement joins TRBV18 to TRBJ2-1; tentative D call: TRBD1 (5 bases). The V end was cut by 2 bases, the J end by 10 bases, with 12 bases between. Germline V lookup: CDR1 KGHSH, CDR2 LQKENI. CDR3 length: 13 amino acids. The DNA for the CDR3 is TGTGCCAGCTCACCAGACAGCTTTGGGGAGCAGTTCTTC. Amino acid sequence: CASSPDSFGEQFF.

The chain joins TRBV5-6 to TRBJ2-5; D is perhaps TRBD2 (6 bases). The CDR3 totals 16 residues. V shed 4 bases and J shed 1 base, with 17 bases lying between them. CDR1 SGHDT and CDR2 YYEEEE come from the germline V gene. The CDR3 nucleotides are TGTGCCAGCAGCCTATACGGGACTTTAGTCCAAGAGACCCAGTACTTC. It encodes CASSLYGTLVQETQYF. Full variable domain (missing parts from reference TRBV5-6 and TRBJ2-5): DAGVTQSPTHLIKTRGQQVTLRCSPKSGHDTVSWYQQALGQGPQFIFQYYEEEERQRGNFPDRFSGHQFPNYSSELNVNALLLGDSALYLCASSLYGTLVQETQYFGPGTRLLVL.

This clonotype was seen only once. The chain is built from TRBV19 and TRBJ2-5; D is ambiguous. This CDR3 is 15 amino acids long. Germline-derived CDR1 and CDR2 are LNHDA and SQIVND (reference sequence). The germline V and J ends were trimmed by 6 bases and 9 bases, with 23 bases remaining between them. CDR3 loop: CASRRRHTTPTPQYF. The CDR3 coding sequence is TGTGCCAGTAGAAGGAGACACACAACGCCGACTCCCCAGTACTTC.

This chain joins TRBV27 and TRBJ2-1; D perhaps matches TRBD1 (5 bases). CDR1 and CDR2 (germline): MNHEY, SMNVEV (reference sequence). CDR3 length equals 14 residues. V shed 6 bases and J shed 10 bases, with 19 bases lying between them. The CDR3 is CASSETFRWGEQFF. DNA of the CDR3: TGTGCCAGCAGCGAGACGTTTCGGTGGGGCGAGCAGTTCTTC.